This entry describes one T cell receptor (beta chain). The junction does not match germline at one end; this may be a read error. The data belong to a study of tumor and adjacent non-tumor tissue in lung cancer. A modified ARM-PCR protocol with three rounds of nested PCR amplified TCRbeta. TCRdb reprocessed the multiplex PCR reads with MiXCR, giving one entry per CDR3 protein. The table lists tens of thousands of distinct CDR3 sequences, roughly two thirds of them singletons, with 30% in the top ten. This CDR3 is built from 16 residues. CDR1 is MNHNS, CDR2 SASEGT, per germline. RNA was extracted from bulk tissue without any cell sorting. More than 3 cm separated this lung sample from the edge of the tumor.

This receptor was taken from a woman in her seventies with non-small cell lung cancer. The V gene is TRBV6-1, the J gene TRBJ1-1; possibly TRBD1 for D (6 bases). What was sequenced was distant non-tumor lung tissue. The CDR3 sequence is CASSATVGQLDTEALF. CDR3 bases: TGTGCCAGTAGTGCCACGGTCGGACAGCTGGACACTGAAGCTCTCTTT.